This is a list of T cell receptor beta chains from one sample in a study of vaccination effects on CD4 cells after COVID-19. Antigens for these TCRs are unknown. TCRdb's table, derived via immunoSEQ multiplex PCR, lists solely in-frame clones and lacks some. The sample lists around 40,000 clones, about two thirds occurring once. The material sequenced was CD4+ T cells from PBMCs cultured without peptide, taken before COVID-19 vaccination. The source is a human donor who received a COVID-19 vaccine. The CDR3 runs from the conserved cysteine through the conserved F or W. A D gene is named only where the DNA matches it firmly. Size values are once, few and many counts, or a class for expanded clones, and some rows have none.

j_call | d_call | v_call | clone_size | cdr3_aa | cdr3_nt
TRBJ2-7 | . | TRBV7-8 | . | CASSLDYSVSYEQYF | TGTGCCAGCAGCTTAGATTATAGCGTCAGCTACGAGCAGTACTTC
TRBJ2-7 | TRBD2 | TRBV4-1 | few | CASSQDTSGSYEQYF | TGCGCCAGCAGCCAAGATACTAGCGGGAGCTACGAGCAGTACTTC
TRBJ2-7 | . | TRBV18 | . | CASSPSQSYEQYF | TGTGCCAGCTCGCCGTCGCAGTCCTACGAGCAGTACTTC
TRBJ1-1 | . | TRBV19 | few | CASSIQKNTEAFF | TGTGCCAGTAGTATTCAGAAGAACACTGAAGCTTTCTTT
TRBJ2-3 | . | TRBV27 | . | CASSFLVQTDTQYF | TGTGCCAGCAGTTTCTTGGTACAGACAGATACGCAGTATTTT
TRBJ1-2 | . | TRBV30 | . | CAWSVQGEGNYGYTF | TGTGCCTGGAGTGTACAAGGGGAGGGTAACTATGGCTACACCTTC
TRBJ1-2 | TRBD1 | TRBV5-4 | . | CASSPDYRQGETGYTF | TGTGCCAGCAGCCCGGATTATAGACAGGGGGAAACTGGCTACACCTTC
TRBJ2-7 | . | TRBV18 | . | CASSPDSYSYEQYF | TGTGCCAGCTCACCAGACAGCTACTCCTACGAGCAGTACTTC
TRBJ1-1 | . | TRBV5-1 | . | CASRKMNRAPMNTEAFF | TGCGCCAGCAGGAAGATGAACAGGGCCCCCATGAACACTGAAGCTTTCTTT
TRBJ2-5 | . | TRBV14 | . | CASSQDSGETQYF | TGTGCCAGCAGCCAGGACAGCGGGGAGACCCAGTACTTC
TRBJ1-5 | TRBD1 | TRBV6-2/TRBV6-3 | . | CASSYWTGGRGNQPQHF | TGTGCCAGCAGTTATTGGACAGGGGGCAGAGGCAATCAGCCCCAGCATTTT
TRBJ1-3 | TRBD1 | TRBV15 | few | CATSRDRDRGNTIYF | TGTGCCACCAGCAGAGACCGGGACAGGGGAAACACCATATATTTT
TRBJ1-6 | . | TRBV18 | . | CASSPATGGGRRNSPLHF | TGTGCCAGCTCACCTGCCACGGGGGGTGGAAGGCGTAATTCACCCCTCCACTTT
TRBJ1-5 | . | TRBV10-2 | few | CASSGGPHGSNQPQHF | TGCGCCAGCAGTGGGGGGCCTCATGGGAGCAATCAGCCCCAGCATTTT
TRBJ1-6 | . | TRBV7-8 | few | CASLTGSSYNSPLHF | TGTGCCAGCTTAACAGGGAGCTCCTATAATTCACCCCTCCACTTT
TRBJ1-1 | . | TRBV29-1 | . | CSIPRVGGRGTEAFF | TGCAGCATCCCTCGGGTGGGGGGGAGGGGCACTGAAGCTTTCTTT